These 13 T cell receptor beta chains were sequenced from one sample in a study of blood T cell repertoires in COVID-19. Sequencing was performed with immunoSEQ multiplex PCR; in TCRdb, only in-frame clones are kept and a portion is missing. The sample records 200,000 to 250,000 clones, around three quarters being singletons. The sequenced sample was peripheral blood. The receptors derive from a woman between 65 and 79 years old with acute or convalescent COVID-19.

This chain uses TRBV10-3 with TRBJ1-5; possibly TRBD1 for D (5 bases). The V gene lost 4 bases and the J gene lost 11 bases, with 21 bases spanning the gap. CDR3 length equals 15 residues. The germline V gene has CDR1 ENHRY and CDR2 SYGVKD. CDR3 region: CAISASQVLEAAQHF. The CDR3 nucleotides are TGTGCCATCAGTGCTTCACAGGTACTCGAGGCGGCCCAGCATTTT.

This clone was seen only a few times. V gene TRBV6-1 combines with J gene TRBJ1-5; 9 nucleotides match TRBD1. CDR1 and CDR2 from the germline V gene are MNHNS and SASEGT. The CDR3 is 16 amino acids. Unmatched junction bases numbered 5, after V lost 2 bases and J lost 3 bases. The CDR3 DNA is TGTGCCAGCAGTGAATCAGGACAGGGGTACAATCAGCCCCAGCATTTT. Protein: CASSESGQGYNQPQHF.

This chain joins TRBV14 and TRBJ2-2; 12 positions agree with TRBD2. After removal of 2 bases from V and 8 bases from J, the junction contained 3 bases not matched to a gene. CDR3 length equals 15 residues. Germline V gene data show CDR1 as SGHDN and CDR2 as FVKESK. CDR3 residues: CASSQWTSGVGELFF. The CDR3 DNA reads TGTGCCAGCAGCCAATGGACTAGCGGGGTAGGGGAGCTGTTTTTT.

The chain carries TRBV6-2 or TRBV6-3 and TRBJ2-1; tentative D call: TRBD2 (6 bases). V dropped 5 bases and J dropped 1 base, with 15 bases sitting between them. From germline, CDR1 is MNHEY and CDR2 SVGEGT. The CDR3 consists of 16 residues. The CDR3 here is CASSDLAAKSYNEQFF. The CDR3 nucleotides read TGTGCCAGCAGTGACTTAGCGGCGAAATCCTACAATGAGCAGTTCTTC.

This chain connects TRBV5-1 to TRBJ2-7, with TRBD1 matching 7 bases. Trimming at V came to 0 bases and at J to 3 bases, leaving 6 bases not matched to a gene. The CDR3 length is 15 residues. The germline CDR1 and CDR2 sequences are SGHRS and YFSETQ. As DNA, the CDR3 is TGCGCCAGCAGCTTGGTGATTGGGGACAGCTACGAGCAGTACTTC. Protein product: CASSLVIGDSYEQYF.

The rearrangement uses TRBV5-1 and TRBJ2-2, with D perhaps matching TRBD2 (5 bases). Trimming stripped 3 bases from V and 1 base from J, with 10 bases between. Per germline, CDR1 SGHRS and CDR2 YFSETQ. CDR3 length: 15 residues. CDR3 in DNA: TGCGCCAGCAGCTCGGGGAGAGGGAACACCGGGGAGCTGTTTTTT. Residues: CASSSGRGNTGELFF.

The genes are TRBV21-1 and TRBJ1-2. TRBV21-1 is given as a pseudogene. This CDR3 is 12 amino acids long. The CDR3 nucleotides read TGTGCCGGGGGGGGACTCAACTATGGCTACACCTTC. Its translation is CAGGGLNYGYTF.

This sequence joins TRBV19 and TRBJ1-4, with 9 nucleotides matching TRBD1. CDR3 length: 14 residues. With V trimmed by 7 bases and J by 7 bases, 7 bases remained unmatched. Germline-derived CDR1 and CDR2 are LNHDA and SQIVND (reference sequence). As DNA, the CDR3 is TGTGCCAGTACCCCGACAGGGGGAACTGAAAAACTGTTTTTT. It encodes CASTPTGGTEKLFF.

The chain employs TRBV7-2 and TRBJ2-2; 8 bases are a match to TRBD2. The CDR3 totals 18 residues. J gave up 7 bases and V 4 bases, and 17 bases lay outside the gene matches. Germline V CDR1 and CDR2: SGHTA, FQGNSA. The DNA of the CDR3 is TGTGCCAGCAGCTGGGTACCGGGACTAGGATTAGAACTCGGGGAGCTGTTTTTT. This codes for CASSWVPGLGLELGELFF.

This chain joins TRBV10-1 and TRBJ1-1, with 8 bases that match TRBD1. The CDR3 consists of 15 residues. The V gene's germline CDR1 is WNHNN and CDR2 SYGVQD (reference sequence). The ends lost 0 bases at V and 6 bases at J; junction bases unmatched: 6. CDR3 loop: CASSESADRVAEAFF. As DNA, the CDR3 is TGCGCCAGCAGTGAGTCGGCGGACAGGGTCGCTGAAGCTTTCTTT.

The chain links TRBV7-2 to TRBJ2-3; 12 positions match TRBD2. The CDR3 loop spans 16 amino acids. The germline CDR1 and CDR2 sequences are SGHTA and FQGNSA. After removal of 5 bases from V and 7 bases from J, the junction contained 10 bases not matched to a gene. The chain's CDR3 is CASSLLLAGGRNTQYF. CDR3 in DNA: TGTGCCAGCAGCCTTCTCCTAGCGGGGGGGCGAAATACGCAGTATTTT.

The chain recombines TRBV2 with TRBJ2-2; maybe TRBD1 (5 bases). Per germline, CDR1 SNHLY and CDR2 FYNNEI. The CDR3 is 15 amino acids. V was clipped by 4 bases and J by 6 bases, with 15 bases between them. The CDR3, as DNA: TGTGCCAGCAGTGGGGTAGACAGCGTTGCCGGGGAGCTGTTTTTT. It codes for CASSGVDSVAGELFF.

The V call is TRBV12-2, the J call TRBJ1-5; the table names TRBD1, a call not compared with the DNA. TRBV12-2 is flagged as a pseudogene. The CDR3 sequence is 18 residues long. The CDR3 region is CASRWLKGQGHSNQPQHF. The DNA of the CDR3 is TGTGCAAGTCGCTGGCTGAAAGGACAGGGCCATAGCAATCAGCCCCAGCATTTT.